The 15 T cell receptor beta chains presented below share a single source sample, sequenced in a study of lymphopenia after photon versus proton radiotherapy. Data came from immunoSEQ multiplex PCR; TCRdb stores just in-frame clones and leaves some out. Among about 65,000 clones listed, 85% to 90% were seen once. Sequenced material: peripheral blood, taken from a patient treated with proton-based radiotherapy. The receptors were gathered from a man aged 80 or over with esophageal cancer.

This rearrangement joins TRBV5-1 to TRBJ2-1; 9 nucleotides align to TRBD1. CDR3 size: 17 residues. V lost 0 bases to trimming and J lost 1 base; unmatched junction nucleotides: 5. Germline lookup yields CDR1 SGHRS and CDR2 YFSETQ. The CDR3 reads CASSLAPGQGSYNEQFF. The CDR3 DNA sequence: TGCGCCAGCAGCTTGGCTCCGGGACAGGGATCCTACAATGAGCAGTTCTTC.

The chain uses TRBV2 and TRBJ1-1, with D maybe TRBD1 (6 bases). In germline, CDR1 is SNHLY, CDR2 FYNNEI. Trimming shortened V by 6 bases and J by 0 bases, and 8 bases separated the two germline ends. The CDR3 consists of 13 residues. The CDR3 bases are TGTGCCAGCAGAGGACAGATGAACACTGAAGCTTTCTTT. This translates into CASRGQMNTEAFF.

This chain connects TRBV9 to TRBJ2-7; 12 bases match TRBD2. J gave up 7 bases and V 4 bases, and 12 bases lay outside the gene matches. CDR1 and CDR2 (germline): SGDLS, YYNGEE. The CDR3 loop spans 16 amino acids. The CDR3, as DNA: TGTGCCAGCAGCCCCCCCCAGACTAGCGGGAGACGGGAGCAGTACTTC. This gives the protein CASSPPQTSGRREQYF. Based on the CDR3 plus reference TRBV9 and TRBJ2-7, the full variable domain is DSGVTQTPKHLITATGQRVTLRCSPRSGDLSVYWYQQSLDQGLQFLIQYYNGEERAKGNILERFSAQQFPDLHSELNLSSLELGDSALYFCASSPPQTSGRREQYFGPGTRLTVT.

The genes are TRBV29-1 and TRBJ1-3; 7 nucleotides match TRBD1. V shed 2 bases, J shed 1 base, and the junction held 8 bases outside the gene matches. Germline V CDR1 and CDR2: SQVTM, ANQGSEA. The CDR3 consists of 16 residues. The CDR3 is CSVESGQGGSGNTIYF. The CDR3 DNA follows: TGCAGCGTTGAAAGTGGGCAGGGGGGATCTGGAAACACCATATATTTT.

As regards this clone: One junction end disagrees with the germline gene, perhaps due to a read error. Other DNA sequences from this sample encode an identical CDR3 as well. This chain uses TRBV5-6 with TRBJ1-3, with 9 positions matching TRBD1. Germline lookup yields CDR1 SGHDT and CDR2 YYEEEE. This CDR3 region has 16 residues. The CDR3 DNA follows: TGCGCCAGCAGCCGCGGGACAGGGTTGGCTGGAAACACCATATATTTT. As protein: CASSRGTGLAGNTIYF.

The CDR3 DNA reads as TGTGCCAGCAGCCAAGATGGAAGAGGGTCCGAGACTGAAGCTTTCTTT. Its translation: CASSQDGRGSETEAFF. This chain joins TRBV14 and TRBJ1-1; no clear D gene. V shed 0 bases and J shed 5 bases, with 16 bases lying between them. From germline, CDR1 is SGHDN and CDR2 FVKESK. This CDR3 is 16 amino acids long.

The chain has TRBV7-3 and TRBJ1-2; D is possibly TRBD1 (6 bases). The CDR3 consists of 12 residues. Trimming left V 8 bases short and J 8 bases short, with 15 bases between. In germline, CDR1 is SGHTA, CDR2 FQGTGA. CDR3 sequence reads: CASGTGNGGYTF. The CDR3 DNA is TGTGCCAGCGGAACAGGGAACGGCGGCTACACCTTC.

The V call is TRBV18, the J call TRBJ1-2; no clear D. This CDR3 has 13 amino acids. The V gene's germline CDR1 is KGHSH and CDR2 LQKENI. Trimming removed 1 base from V and 6 bases from J, with 9 bases in between. The CDR3 nucleotides read TGTGCCAGCTCACCACGGCAGAGGGATGGCTACACCTTC. Its translation: CASSPRQRDGYTF. The complete variable domain, with remaining parts taken from reference TRBV18 and TRBJ1-2, reads NAGVMQNPRHLVRRRGQEARLRCSPMKGHSHVYWYRQLPEEGLKFMVYLQKENIIDESGMPKERFSAEFPKEGPSILRIQQVVRGDSAAYFCASSPRQRDGYTFGSGTRLTVV.

This rearrangement joins TRBV4-2 to TRBJ2-7, with TRBD2 identical over 14 bases. The CDR3 runs 14 residues. Per germline, CDR1 LGHNA and CDR2 YNFKEQ. The junction had 0 bases not matched to a gene; V was cut back by 1 base and J by 7 bases. CDR3 sequence (DNA): TGTGCCAGCAGCCAAGGGACTAGCGGGGGGGAGCAGTACTTC. Translated: CASSQGTSGGEQYF.

The J gene is TRBJ1-1, the V gene TRBV6-6, with D hard to call. This CDR3 is built from 14 residues. Per germline, CDR1 MNHNY and CDR2 SVGAGI (reference sequence). Trimming took 0 bases from V and 6 from J, leaving 11 bases between them. The CDR3 protein is CASSYSKGIAEAFF. The CDR3 DNA sequence: TGTGCCAGCAGTTACTCGAAAGGGATCGCTGAAGCTTTCTTT.

The gene calls are TRBV7-2 and TRBJ1-5; 8 bases map to TRBD1. The CDR3 has 15 amino acids. Germline values: CDR1 SGHTA, CDR2 FQGNSA. Trimming cost V 1 base and J 6 bases; bases outside gene matches: 5. The CDR3 region is CASSLGQGARQPQHF. DNA of the CDR3: TGTGCCAGCAGCTTAGGTCAGGGGGCACGTCAGCCCCAGCATTTT.

CDR3 amino acids: CASSPQGNEQFF. The DNA of the CDR3 is TGTGCCAGCAGTCCCCAGGGGAATGAGCAGTTCTTC. The chain couples TRBV2 to TRBJ2-1; D might be TRBD1 (6 bases). The CDR3 runs 12 residues. Trimming removed 5 bases from V and 7 bases from J, with 9 bases in between. Germline CDR1 SNHLY, CDR2 FYNNEI.

This chain links TRBV7-8 with TRBJ1-4; D is ambiguous. V was shortened by 3 bases and J by 5 bases, with 10 bases between the two germline ends. The CDR3 runs 14 residues. The V gene's germline CDR1 is SGHVS and CDR2 FQNEAQ. CDR3 nucleotide sequence: TGTGCCAGCAGCTTCAGTGGGGTCAATGAAAAACTGTTTTTT. It specifies CASSFSGVNEKLFF.

The DNA of the CDR3 is TGTGCCAGCAGCTTAGACGGGGGGGATCAGCCCCAGCATTTT. Amino acid sequence: CASSLDGGDQPQHF. The chain combines TRBV7-2 with TRBJ1-5; TRBD1 is a possible D gene (5 bases). Germline V gene data show CDR1 as SGHTA and CDR2 as FQGNSA. The CDR3 extends over 14 amino acids. Deletions cut 1 base from V and 5 bases from J, with 9 bases between.

The chain recombines TRBV5-6 with TRBJ1-4; D ambiguous. The germline V and J ends were trimmed by 4 bases and 8 bases, with 21 bases remaining between them. The CDR3 has 16 residues. Germline CDR1 is SGHDT and CDR2 is YYEEEE. CDR3: CASSARTGILGEKLFF. The CDR3 nucleotides read TGTGCCAGCAGCGCTCGTACCGGGATATTAGGAGAAAAACTGTTTTTT.